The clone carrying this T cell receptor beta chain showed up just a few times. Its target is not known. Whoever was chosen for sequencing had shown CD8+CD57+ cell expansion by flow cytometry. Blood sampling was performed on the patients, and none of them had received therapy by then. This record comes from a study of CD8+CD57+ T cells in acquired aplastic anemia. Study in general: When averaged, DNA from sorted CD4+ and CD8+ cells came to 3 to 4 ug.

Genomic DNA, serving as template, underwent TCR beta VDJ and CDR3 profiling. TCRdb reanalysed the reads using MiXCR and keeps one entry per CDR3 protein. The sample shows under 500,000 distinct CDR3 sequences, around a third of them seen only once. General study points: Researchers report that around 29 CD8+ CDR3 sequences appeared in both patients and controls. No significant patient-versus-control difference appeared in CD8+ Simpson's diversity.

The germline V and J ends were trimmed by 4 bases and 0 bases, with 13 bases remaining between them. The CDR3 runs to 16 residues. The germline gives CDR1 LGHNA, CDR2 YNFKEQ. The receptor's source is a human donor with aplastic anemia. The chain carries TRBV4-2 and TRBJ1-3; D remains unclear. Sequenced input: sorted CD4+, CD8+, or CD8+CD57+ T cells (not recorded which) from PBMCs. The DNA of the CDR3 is TGTGCCAGCAGCCGTGGCCCCGAGCTCTCTGGAAACACCATATATTTT. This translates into CASSRGPELSGNTIYF.